A single sample gave rise to the 20 T cell receptor beta chains below, sequenced in a study of cytomegalovirus exposure and HLA in healthy donors (dated by TCRdb to 2016 to 2017). Receptor libraries were prepared by the immunoSEQ multiplex PCR assay. For the multiplex PCR, a mixture combining 60 forward primers for TCR Vbeta segments and 13 reverse primers for TCR Jbeta segments was used. TCRdb retrieved this table from immuneACCESS and kept in-frame rearrangements only. Not all clones are present; in checked studies, unresolved V genes account for under half, and no reason is known for the remainder. This sample has roughly 110,000 clones in its table, and approximately 80% of those were observed once. Approximately 3.1% of the sample goes to the ten largest clones. Input material: PBMCs. Every receptor here comes from a woman between 18 and 29 years old in good health and CMV-seropositive.

V is TRBV6-5 and J is TRBJ1-1; D is unresolved. The V end lost 2 bases, the J end lost 6 bases, and 4 bases lay between the germline ends. Germline V CDR1 and CDR2: MNHEY, SVGAGI. The CDR3 is 11 residues long. CDR3 residues: CASSYRAEAFF. In nucleotides, the CDR3 is TGTGCCAGCAGTTACCGGGCTGAAGCTTTCTTT.

The chain joins TRBV9 to TRBJ2-7; D remains ambiguous. Germline V gene lookup returns CDR1 SGDLS and CDR2 YYNGEE. V shed 4 bases and J shed 0 bases, with 11 bases lying between them. There are 14 residues in the CDR3. This CDR3 reads CASSPVLSSYEQYF. The CDR3 DNA is TGTGCCAGCAGCCCCGTTCTGAGCTCCTACGAGCAGTACTTC.

Regarding this clone: A read error is likely, as this CDR3 ends without the conserved phenylalanine or tryptophan. The limits of the CDR3 on the DNA are not certain, so only TCRdb's listed CDR3 is given. This sequence joins TRBV7-3 and TRBJ1-2. CDR1 is SGHTA, CDR2 FQGTGA, per germline. The CDR3 adds up to 10 amino acids, both ends counted. CDR3 protein: CASRGRGGRD.

This chain links TRBV18 with TRBJ1-5; 8 bases align to TRBD1. Germline CDR1 KGHSH, CDR2 LQKENI. Germline trimming cut 3 bases from V and 7 bases from J; bases unmatched to any gene: 2. There are 13 residues in the CDR3. The CDR3 coding sequence is TGTGCCAGCTCACCGGACAGGGAACAGCCCCAGCATTTT. It specifies CASSPDREQPQHF.

This chain links TRBV2 with TRBJ2-1, with 8 nucleotides matching TRBD1. Germline V gene sequence: CDR1 SNHLY, CDR2 FYNNEI. The CDR3 loop spans 14 amino acids. V was clipped by 8 bases and J by 3 bases; unmatched bases: 6. DNA for the CDR3: TGTGCCAGCCAACGGACAGGGATCTACAATGAGCAGTTCTTC. Encoded protein: CASQRTGIYNEQFF.

This clone has only one observation. The chain combines TRBV7-2 with TRBJ2-1; D gene unclear. CDR1 SGHTA and CDR2 FQGNSA come from the germline V gene. Trimming removed 4 bases from V and 0 bases from J, with 4 bases in between. The CDR3 loop spans 13 amino acids. This CDR3 reads CASSSNSYNEQFF. CDR3 in DNA: TGTGCCAGCAGCTCTAACTCCTACAATGAGCAGTTCTTC.

V usage is TRBV7-3 and J usage is TRBJ2-1; D perhaps matches TRBD1 (5 bases). V was pared by 5 bases and J by 5 bases, with 13 bases between. This CDR3 is 14 amino acids long. Per germline, CDR1 SGHTA and CDR2 FQGTGA. CDR3: CASSLGVVDNEQFF. DNA for the CDR3: TGTGCCAGCAGCCTAGGGGTAGTAGACAATGAGCAGTTCTTC.

The chain has TRBV6-1 and TRBJ1-5; D is unresolved. V was trimmed by 5 bases and J by 4 bases, leaving 15 bases between them. Germline CDR1 reads MNHNS; CDR2 reads SASEGT. The CDR3 contains 15 residues. The CDR3 nucleotides read TGTGCCAGCAGTTTGCAACGGGTCCTAAATCAGCCCCAGCATTTT. Amino acids: CASSLQRVLNQPQHF.

This clone has a single count. The rearrangement links TRBV18 to TRBJ2-7, with 8 bases matching TRBD2. Looked up from germline, CDR1 is KGHSH and CDR2 is LQKENI. The CDR3 runs 14 residues. With V trimmed by 2 bases and J by 3 bases, 3 bases remained unmatched. CDR3: CASSPESGSYEQYF. The CDR3 DNA follows: TGTGCCAGCTCACCAGAGAGCGGGAGCTACGAGCAGTACTTC.

This clone was observed a few times. The CDR3 here is CASSRTTSAGPTGSYTF. In nucleotides, the CDR3 is TGTGCCAGCAGCCGAACAACCTCGGCTGGACCTACAGGGAGCTACACCTTC. This rearrangement joins TRBV7-3 to TRBJ1-2, with D tentatively TRBD1 (6 bases). Germline V gene data show CDR1 as SGHTA and CDR2 as FQGTGA. The CDR3 length is 17 residues. The ends were cut back, 5 bases at V and 9 bases at J, with 28 bases in the middle.

CDR3 loop: CAISAEDTAGTGELFF. CDR3 DNA sequence: TGTGCCATCAGTGCCGAGGATACAGCGGGCACCGGGGAGCTGTTTTTT. J is TRBJ2-2 and V is TRBV10-3; TRBD2 is a possible D gene (6 bases). Germline V gene lookup returns CDR1 ENHRY and CDR2 SYGVKD. CDR3 length: 16 amino acids. The V end was cut by 4 bases, the J end by 4 bases, with 16 bases between.

This clone was observed a single time. The chain couples TRBV19 to TRBJ2-5; 7 nucleotides align to TRBD1. The CDR3 loop spans 15 amino acids. Germline V CDR1 and CDR2: LNHDA, SQIVND (reference sequence). V lost 6 bases and J lost 2; bases outside the gene matches: 9. The CDR3 protein is CASRQGEYRQETQYF. The DNA for the CDR3 is TGTGCCAGTAGGCAGGGGGAGTACAGACAAGAGACCCAGTACTTC.

The genes are TRBV6-1 and TRBJ2-4; D is uncertain. Germline V gives CDR1 MNHNS, CDR2 SASEGT. V lost 2 bases and J 9 bases, leaving 14 bases between the germline ends. The CDR3 is 14 amino acids. The chain's CDR3 is CASSESRSQSIQYF. As DNA, the CDR3 is TGTGCCAGCAGTGAAAGTAGGAGCCAAAGCATTCAGTACTTC.

This clone was detected once. V usage is TRBV6-5 and J usage is TRBJ1-2, with 8 bases lining up with TRBD1. Germline V gene sequence: CDR1 MNHEY, CDR2 SVGAGI. The ends lost 2 bases at V and 8 bases at J; junction bases unmatched: 7. This CDR3 comprises 14 residues. DNA for the CDR3: TGTGCCAGCAGTTACACCTCGACAGGGGCCGGCTACACCTTC. Translating it yields CASSYTSTGAGYTF.

V gene TRBV12-5 combines with J gene TRBJ1-2; TRBD1 matches at 7 bases. V shed 1 base and J 3 bases; nucleotides not matched to a gene: 17. Germline values: CDR1 LGHNT, CDR2 FRNRAP. This CDR3 spans 19 amino acids. The DNA of the CDR3 is TGTGCTAGTGGTTTGGCCAAAGAGACAGGGCCTCCCTGGGACTATGGCTACACCTTC. Translating gives CASGLAKETGPPWDYGYTF.

The chain joins TRBV2 to TRBJ2-1; the D gene is possibly TRBD1 (6 bases). CDR3 length: 14 amino acids. With 6 bases removed from V and 9 bases from J, the gap between germline ends came to 18 bases. Germline V gives CDR1 SNHLY, CDR2 FYNNEI. CDR3 nucleotides: TGTGCCAGCAGGATAATGGGACAAGACCTTGAGCAGTTCTTC. Translation: CASRIMGQDLEQFF.

The CDR3 nucleotides are TGCAGTGCTCCGGGGGACTACGAGCAGTACTTC. It encodes CSAPGDYEQYF. V and J are TRBV20-1 and TRBJ2-7; maybe TRBD2 (6 bases). The germline V gene has CDR1 DFQATT and CDR2 SNEGSKA (reference sequence). The CDR3 contains 11 residues. With 5 bases removed from V and 3 bases from J, the gap between germline ends came to 8 bases.

J is TRBJ1-1 and V is TRBV18; TRBD1 agrees at 7 bases. CDR1 is KGHSH, CDR2 LQKENI, per germline. The CDR3 spans 18 residues. With 5 bases clipped from V and 1 base from J, the junction kept 16 bases outside the gene matches. The CDR3 coding sequence is TGTGCCAGCTCATCATCTTTTCCTGAGGGACAGAAGAACACTGAAGCTTTCTTT. Translating gives CASSSSFPEGQKNTEAFF. Together with reference TRBV18 and TRBJ1-1, the CDR3 gives the full variable domain: NAGVMQNPRHLVRRRGQEARLRCSPMKGHSHVYWYRQLPEEGLKFMVYLQKENIIDESGMPKERFSAEFPKEGPSILRIQQVVRGDSAAYFCASSSSFPEGQKNTEAFFGQGTRLTVV.

The chain joins TRBV7-9 to TRBJ2-5; 10 positions agree with TRBD2. Germline values: CDR1 SEHNR, CDR2 FQNEAQ (reference sequence). V shed 1 base and J 3 bases; nucleotides not matched to a gene: 5. The CDR3 is 16 residues long. In DNA form, the CDR3 reads TGTGCCAGCAGCTTAGTAGTCCTAGCGGGAGAAGAGACCCAGTACTTC. Its protein is CASSLVVLAGEETQYF.

The chain uses TRBV6-5 and TRBJ1-3; unclear D gene. The CDR3 runs to 13 residues. Germline CDR1 is MNHEY and CDR2 is SVGAGI. V was clipped by 5 bases and J by 2 bases, with 7 bases between them. The CDR3 nucleotides are TGTGCCAGCAGTCCCTCGGCTGGAAACACCATATATTTT. It is translated as CASSPSAGNTIYF.